The 26 T cell receptor beta chains below were found in one sample sequenced in a study of cytomegalovirus exposure and HLA in healthy donors. TCRdb keeps only in-frame clones here, not all; method: immunoSEQ multiplex PCR. In the table there are 150,000 to 200,000 clones, about 84% of which are singletons. The source material was PBMCs. The source of these receptors is a woman under 30 in good health and CMV-seronegative.

J is TRBJ2-7 and V is TRBV30; 8 nucleotides line up with TRBD2. In germline, CDR1 is GTSNPN, CDR2 SVGIG (reference sequence). The CDR3 extends over 14 amino acids. After removal of 0 bases from V and 5 bases from J, the junction contained 6 bases not matched to a gene. CDR3 in DNA: TGTGCCTGGAGTGTCCTAGCGGGTTCCGACGAGCAGTACTTC. Residues: CAWSVLAGSDEQYF.

This clone was seen many times. The V gene is TRBV4-1, the J gene TRBJ1-1, with D hard to call. The ends were cut back, 6 bases at V and 1 base at J, with 12 bases in the middle. This CDR3 has 14 amino acids. The germline gives CDR1 MGHRA, CDR2 YSYEKL. CDR3: CASSLLDWNTEAFF. Written as DNA, the CDR3 is TGCGCCAGCAGTCTACTGGACTGGAACACTGAAGCTTTCTTT.

The chain carries TRBV14 and TRBJ2-1; unclear D gene. Germline loops: CDR1 SGHDN, CDR2 FVKESK. The CDR3 runs 13 residues. The V end was cut by 2 bases, the J end by 5 bases, with 7 bases between. In nucleotides, the CDR3 is TGTGCCAGCAGCCAAAATGGAGACAATGAGCAGTTCTTC. Amino acid sequence: CASSQNGDNEQFF.

The chain carries TRBV5-4 and TRBJ2-1, with 7 bases lining up with TRBD1. From germline, CDR1 is SGHNT and CDR2 YYREEE (reference sequence). The ends lost 4 bases at V and 1 base at J; junction bases unmatched: 5. The CDR3 runs to 15 residues. CDR3 nucleotides: TGTGCCAGCAGCCGTGACAGGGAATCCTACAATGAGCAGTTCTTC. This encodes CASSRDRESYNEQFF.

This chain joins TRBV19 and TRBJ1-5, with 7 bases identical to TRBD1. Per germline, CDR1 LNHDA and CDR2 SQIVND (reference sequence). The CDR3 length is 16 residues. Unmatched junction bases numbered 8, after V lost 3 bases and J lost 3 bases. Here the CDR3 reads CASSISGQRINQPQHF. The CDR3 nucleotides are TGTGCCAGTAGTATCTCGGGACAGAGGATCAATCAGCCCCAGCATTTT.

The chain couples TRBV19 to TRBJ1-5; the match to TRBD1 covers 8 bases. The V gene's germline CDR1 is LNHDA and CDR2 SQIVND (reference sequence). V was clipped by 7 bases and J by 0 bases; unmatched bases: 8. This CDR3 comprises 16 residues. Written as DNA, the CDR3 is TGTGCCAGTACGAGGACAGGGCAGGGTAGCAATCAGCCCCAGCATTTT. As protein: CASTRTGQGSNQPQHF.

The rearrangement links TRBV6-1 to TRBJ1-1; D not resolved. The germline V gene encodes CDR1 MNHNS and CDR2 SASEGT. This CDR3 contains 14 residues. Trimming removed 0 bases from V and 1 base from J, with 6 bases in between. CDR3 loop: CASSEAGRNTEAFF. The DNA for the CDR3 is TGTGCCAGCAGTGAAGCGGGCAGGAACACTGAAGCTTTCTTT.

The chain recombines TRBV4-1 with TRBJ1-4; D gene unclear. Germline CDR1 reads MGHRA; CDR2 reads YSYEKL. The CDR3 is made up of 15 amino acids. V lost 4 bases, J lost 0 bases, and 9 bases lay in between. In nucleotides, the CDR3 is TGCGCCAGCAGCCCGAGTACCGCAACTAATGAAAAACTGTTTTTT. Encoded protein: CASSPSTATNEKLFF.

The V call is TRBV11-2, the J call TRBJ2-7; maybe TRBD1 (5 bases). Germline CDR1 is SGHAT and CDR2 is FQNNGV. The CDR3 has 14 amino acids. V lost 0 bases and J 3 bases, leaving 9 bases between the germline ends. CDR3 coding DNA: TGTGCCAGCAGCTTAGACAGGGTCAACTACGAGCAGTACTTC. Protein: CASSLDRVNYEQYF.

The chain combines TRBV4-1 with TRBJ1-4; TRBD1 agrees at 7 bases. Per the germline V gene, CDR1 is MGHRA and CDR2 is YSYEKL. This CDR3 contains 15 residues. V gave up 1 base and J gave up 5 bases; unmatched junction bases: 4. The CDR3 region is CASSQGDSLNEKLFF. DNA for the CDR3: TGCGCCAGCAGCCAAGGGGACAGCCTCAATGAAAAACTGTTTTTT.

This clone has a handful of counts. The chain employs TRBV18 and TRBJ1-2; 8 nucleotides line up with TRBD1. The V gene's germline CDR1 is KGHSH and CDR2 LQKENI. This CDR3 is 15 amino acids long. Germline trimming cut 5 bases from V and 0 bases from J; bases unmatched to any gene: 5. The CDR3 DNA follows: TGTGCCAGCTCAGAAGGACAGGGACCTAACTATGGCTACACCTTC. This encodes CASSEGQGPNYGYTF.

The V call is TRBV11-2, the J call TRBJ2-7; TRBD2 aligns across 13 bases. The CDR3 extends over 16 amino acids. V was pared by 4 bases and J by 5 bases, with 8 bases of the junction left unmatched. Per germline, CDR1 SGHAT and CDR2 FQNNGV. Here the CDR3 reads CASSSRLAGGRDEQYF. Here the CDR3 DNA reads TGTGCCAGCAGCTCCCGACTAGCGGGGGGCCGGGACGAGCAGTACTTC.

The rearrangement uses TRBV6-6 and TRBJ1-5; 7 nucleotides line up with TRBD1. The CDR3 runs to 15 residues. The ends lost 0 bases at V and 5 bases at J; junction bases unmatched: 4. From germline, CDR1 is MNHNY and CDR2 SVGAGI (reference sequence). CDR3 in amino acids: CASSYSGGPHQPQHF. CDR3 nucleotide sequence: TGTGCCAGCAGTTACTCAGGGGGCCCCCATCAGCCCCAGCATTTT.

CDR3 amino acids: CASSLAGETQYF. The CDR3 DNA reads TGTGCCAGCAGCTTGGCGGGAGAGACCCAGTACTTC. The chain couples TRBV5-4 to TRBJ2-5; D gene uncertain. The CDR3 sequence is 12 residues long. CDR1 is SGHNT, CDR2 YYREEE, per germline (reference sequence). Trimming removed 0 bases at V and 4 bases at J, with 4 bases between.

The rearrangement joins TRBV5-1 to TRBJ1-2; D gene unclear. CDR3 length equals 13 residues. V was pared by 1 base and J by 2 bases, with 6 bases between. The germline gives CDR1 SGHRS, CDR2 YFSETQ. This chain's CDR3 is CASSLSQNYGYTF. CDR3 DNA sequence: TGCGCCAGCAGCTTGTCACAGAACTATGGCTACACCTTC.

V gene TRBV5-4 combines with J gene TRBJ2-7; 7 bases line up with TRBD1. There are 15 residues in the CDR3. Germline CDR1 and CDR2: SGHNT and YYREEE (reference sequence). Germline trimming cut 0 bases from V and 3 bases from J; bases unmatched to any gene: 6. The DNA for the CDR3 is TGTGCCAGCAGCTTGGAACAGGGGCCAAACTACGAGCAGTACTTC. This translates into CASSLEQGPNYEQYF.

The chain joins TRBV2 to TRBJ1-5; D ambiguous. The CDR3 length is 14 residues. Germline CDR1 is SNHLY and CDR2 is FYNNEI. Trimming removed 2 bases at V and 0 bases at J, with 5 bases between. CDR3 in DNA: TGTGCCAGCAGTGAAATGTATAGCAATCAGCCCCAGCATTTT. This gives the protein CASSEMYSNQPQHF.

This clone was detected once. The V and J genes are TRBV10-3 and TRBJ1-1, with D tentatively TRBD1 (6 bases). Trimming took 9 bases from V and 0 from J, leaving 17 bases between them. This CDR3 spans 15 amino acids. Germline V gene lookup returns CDR1 ENHRY and CDR2 SYGVKD. CDR3 DNA: TGTGCCATTCAAGGGGGGGCGCCTATGAACACTGAAGCTTTCTTT. This codes for CAIQGGAPMNTEAFF.

This clone was detected once. V usage is TRBV10-2 and J usage is TRBJ2-7; TRBD1 aligns across 9 bases. The CDR3 is 14 amino acids. V trimming: 2 bases; J trimming: 5 bases; junction bases outside the gene matches: 4. The V gene's germline CDR1 is WSHSY and CDR2 SAAADI. The DNA of the CDR3 is TGCGCCAGCAGTGAGGGACAGGGGTGGCACGAGCAGTACTTC. Its protein product is CASSEGQGWHEQYF.

The chain combines TRBV11-3 with TRBJ1-1, with no clear D. Germline values: CDR1 SGHNT, CDR2 YENEEA. V lost 5 bases, J lost 12 bases, and 10 bases lay in between. This CDR3 has 10 residues. The CDR3 nucleotides are TGTGCCAGCAGCCCGGGTCTACCTTTCTTT. This gives the protein CASSPGLPFF. Supplemented by reference TRBV11-3 and TRBJ1-1, the full variable domain reads EAGVVQSPRYKIIEKKQPVAFWCNPISGHNTLYWYLQNLGQGPELLIRYENEEAVDDSQLPKDRFSAERLKGVDSTLKIQPAELGDSAVYLCASSPGLPFFGQGTRLTVV.

The chain carries TRBV9 and TRBJ2-7; no clear D. This CDR3 comprises 15 residues. The V end lost 0 bases, the J end lost 7 bases, and 17 bases lay between the germline ends. Germline V gives CDR1 SGDLS, CDR2 YYNGEE. CDR3: CASSVEPARSREQYF. The CDR3 DNA reads TGTGCCAGCAGCGTAGAGCCGGCTAGGAGTCGGGAGCAGTACTTC. Based on the CDR3 plus reference TRBV9 and TRBJ2-7, the full variable domain is DSGVTQTPKHLITATGQRVTLRCSPRSGDLSVYWYQQSLDQGLQFLIQYYNGEERAKGNILERFSAQQFPDLHSELNLSSLELGDSALYFCASSVEPARSREQYFGPGTRLTVT.

This chain uses TRBV10-3 with TRBJ2-2; D unclear. The V end lost 4 bases, the J end lost 2 bases, and 8 bases lay between the germline ends. CDR3 length equals 14 residues. Germline V gene data show CDR1 as ENHRY and CDR2 as SYGVKD. The CDR3 DNA sequence: TGTGCCATCAGTGTGGAGCCTAACACCGGGGAGCTGTTTTTT. It yields the protein CAISVEPNTGELFF.

The V and J genes are TRBV2 and TRBJ2-2; 14 nucleotides agree with TRBD2. V dropped 8 bases and J dropped 6; count of bases not matched to a gene: 11. Germline values: CDR1 SNHLY, CDR2 FYNNEI. This CDR3 is 17 amino acids long. The CDR3 bases are TGTGCCAGCCGAGCCTCAAGACTAGCGGGAGGGGCCGGGGAGCTGTTTTTT. Encoded protein: CASRASRLAGGAGELFF.

This clone was seen only a few times. The genes are TRBV29-1 and TRBJ1-2; TRBD1 matches 7 bases. This CDR3 is built from 13 residues. The germline gives CDR1 SQVTM, CDR2 ANQGSEA. Losses at the gene ends were 6 bases for V and 4 bases for J; bases not matched to a gene: 8. The CDR3 spells CSVKIGTVYGYTF. In DNA form, the CDR3 reads TGCAGCGTGAAGATCGGGACAGTCTATGGCTACACCTTC. The whole variable domain, remainder taken from reference TRBV29-1 and TRBJ1-2, is SAVISQKPSRDICQRGTSLTIQCQVDSQVTMMFWYRQQPGQSLTLIATANQGSEATYESGFVIDKFPISRPNLTFSTLTVSNMSPEDSSIYLCSVKIGTVYGYTFGSGTRLTVV.

The chain couples TRBV7-9 to TRBJ2-2; the D is unclear. Germline CDR1 is SEHNR and CDR2 is FQNEAQ (reference sequence). Between the trimmed V and J ends, which lost 3 bases and 2 bases, there was a span of 10 bases. The CDR3 loop spans 15 amino acids. The CDR3 loop reads CASSFGRYNTGELFF. The CDR3 coding sequence is TGTGCCAGCAGCTTTGGTCGGTATAACACCGGGGAGCTGTTTTTT.

The chain recombines TRBV19 with TRBJ1-3; D might be TRBD1 (6 bases). The CDR3 is 15 amino acids. V was pared by 8 bases and J by 4 bases, with 18 bases between. Germline CDR1 LNHDA, CDR2 SQIVND (reference sequence). The CDR3 region is CASSMGTKEGNTIYF. The DNA for the CDR3 is TGTGCCAGTTCGATGGGGACAAAGGAAGGAAACACCATATATTTT.